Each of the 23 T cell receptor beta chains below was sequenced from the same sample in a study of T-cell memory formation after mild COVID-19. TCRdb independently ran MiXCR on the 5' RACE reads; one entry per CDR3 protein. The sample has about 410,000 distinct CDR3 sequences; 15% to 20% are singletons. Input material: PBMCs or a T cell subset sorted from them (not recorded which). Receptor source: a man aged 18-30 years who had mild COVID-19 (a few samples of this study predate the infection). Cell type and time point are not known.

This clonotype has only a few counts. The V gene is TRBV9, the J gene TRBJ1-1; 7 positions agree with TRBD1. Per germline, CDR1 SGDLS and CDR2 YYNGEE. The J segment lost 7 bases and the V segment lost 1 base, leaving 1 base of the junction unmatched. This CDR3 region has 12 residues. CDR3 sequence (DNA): TGTGCCAGCAGCGTACAGGGGGATGAAGCTTTCTTT. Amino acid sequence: CASSVQGDEAFF. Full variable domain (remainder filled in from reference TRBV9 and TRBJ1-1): DSGVTQTPKHLITATGQRVTLRCSPRSGDLSVYWYQQSLDQGLQFLIQYYNGEERAKGNILERFSAQQFPDLHSELNLSSLELGDSALYFCASSVQGDEAFFGQGTRLTVV.

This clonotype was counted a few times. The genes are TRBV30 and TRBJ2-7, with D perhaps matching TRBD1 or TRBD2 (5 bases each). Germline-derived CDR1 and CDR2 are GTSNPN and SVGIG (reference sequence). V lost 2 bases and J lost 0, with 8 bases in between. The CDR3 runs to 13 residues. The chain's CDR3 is CAWSLGDSYEQYF. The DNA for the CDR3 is TGTGCCTGGAGTTTGGGGGACTCCTACGAGCAGTACTTC.

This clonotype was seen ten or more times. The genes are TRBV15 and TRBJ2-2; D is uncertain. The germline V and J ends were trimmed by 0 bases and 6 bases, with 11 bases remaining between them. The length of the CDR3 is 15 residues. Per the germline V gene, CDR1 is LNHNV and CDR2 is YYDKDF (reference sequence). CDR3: CATSRDSVRSGELFF. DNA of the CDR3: TGTGCCACCAGCAGAGATTCCGTCCGGTCCGGGGAGCTGTTTTTT.

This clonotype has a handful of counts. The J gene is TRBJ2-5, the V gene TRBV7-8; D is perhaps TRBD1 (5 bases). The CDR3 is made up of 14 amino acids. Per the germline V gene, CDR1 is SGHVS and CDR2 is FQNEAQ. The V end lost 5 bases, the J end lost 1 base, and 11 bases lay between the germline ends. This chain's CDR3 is CASSPGRLQETQYF. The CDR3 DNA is TGTGCCAGCAGCCCAGGGCGCCTCCAAGAGACCCAGTACTTC.

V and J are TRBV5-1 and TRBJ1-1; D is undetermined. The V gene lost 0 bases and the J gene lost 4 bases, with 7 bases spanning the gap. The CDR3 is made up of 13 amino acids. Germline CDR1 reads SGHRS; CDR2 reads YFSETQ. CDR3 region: CASSLVIGTEAFF. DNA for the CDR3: TGCGCCAGCAGCTTGGTGATCGGCACTGAAGCTTTCTTT.

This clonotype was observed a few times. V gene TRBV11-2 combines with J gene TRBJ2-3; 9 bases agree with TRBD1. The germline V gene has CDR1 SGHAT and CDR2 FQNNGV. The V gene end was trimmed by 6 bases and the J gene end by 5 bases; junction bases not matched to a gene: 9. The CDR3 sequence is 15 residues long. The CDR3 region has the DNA TGTGCCAGCAGAGAACACAGGGGGCGCGAAGATACGCAGTATTTT. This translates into CASREHRGREDTQYF.

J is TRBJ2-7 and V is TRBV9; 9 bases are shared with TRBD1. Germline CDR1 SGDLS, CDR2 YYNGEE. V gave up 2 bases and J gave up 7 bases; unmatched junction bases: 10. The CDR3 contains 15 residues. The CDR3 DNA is TGTGCCAGCAGCGTCCTGGGAGACAGGGGGGTAGAGCAGTACTTC. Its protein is CASSVLGDRGVEQYF.

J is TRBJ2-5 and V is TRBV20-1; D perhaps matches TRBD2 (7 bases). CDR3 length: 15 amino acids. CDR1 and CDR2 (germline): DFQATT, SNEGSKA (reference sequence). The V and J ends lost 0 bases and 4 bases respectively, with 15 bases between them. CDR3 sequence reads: CSAREGRGAGETQYF. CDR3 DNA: TGCAGTGCTAGAGAGGGGAGGGGGGCAGGAGAGACCCAGTACTTC.

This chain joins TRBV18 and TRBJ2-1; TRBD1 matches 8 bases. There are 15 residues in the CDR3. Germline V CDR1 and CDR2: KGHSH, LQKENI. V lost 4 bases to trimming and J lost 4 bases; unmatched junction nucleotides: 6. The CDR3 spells CASSLIRDRYNEQFF. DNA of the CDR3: TGTGCCAGCTCACTGATCCGGGACAGGTACAATGAGCAGTTCTTC.

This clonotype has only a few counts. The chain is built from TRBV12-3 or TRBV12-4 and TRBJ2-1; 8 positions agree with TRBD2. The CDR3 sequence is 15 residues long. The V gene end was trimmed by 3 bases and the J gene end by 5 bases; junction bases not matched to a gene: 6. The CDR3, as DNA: TGTGCCAGCAGTTTGGCTAGCGGGTGGCACAATGAGCAGTTCTTC. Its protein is CASSLASGWHNEQFF.

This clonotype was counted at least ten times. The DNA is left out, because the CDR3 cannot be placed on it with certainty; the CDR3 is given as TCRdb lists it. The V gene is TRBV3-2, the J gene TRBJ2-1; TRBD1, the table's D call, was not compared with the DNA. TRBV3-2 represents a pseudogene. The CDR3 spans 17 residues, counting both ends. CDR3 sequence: CASSNVGQGATYNEQFF.

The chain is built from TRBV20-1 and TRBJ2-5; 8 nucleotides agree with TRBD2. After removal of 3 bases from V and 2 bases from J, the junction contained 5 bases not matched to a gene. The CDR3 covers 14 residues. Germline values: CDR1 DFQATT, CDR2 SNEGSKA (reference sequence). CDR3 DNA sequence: TGCAGTGCTAGGCCCCGGGGGGGACAAGAGACCCAGTACTTC. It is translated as CSARPRGGQETQYF.

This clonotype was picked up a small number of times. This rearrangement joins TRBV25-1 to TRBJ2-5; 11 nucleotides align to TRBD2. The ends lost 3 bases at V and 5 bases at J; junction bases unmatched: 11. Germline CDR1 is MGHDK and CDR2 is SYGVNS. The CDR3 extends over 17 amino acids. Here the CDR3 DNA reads TGTGCCAGCAGTGACGGGGCTAGCGGGGGGCCGGGGGAGACCCAGTACTTC. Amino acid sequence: CASSDGASGGPGETQYF.

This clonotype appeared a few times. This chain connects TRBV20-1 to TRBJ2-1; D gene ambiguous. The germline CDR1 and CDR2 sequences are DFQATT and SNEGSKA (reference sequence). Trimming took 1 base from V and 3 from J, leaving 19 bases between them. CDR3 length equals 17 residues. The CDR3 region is CSARVPRLLMLYNEQFF. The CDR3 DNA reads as TGCAGTGCTAGAGTGCCCCGTTTACTGATGCTCTACAATGAGCAGTTCTTC.

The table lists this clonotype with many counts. The CDR3 loop is CASTGLNTEAFF. CDR3 DNA: TGTGCCAGCACAGGGCTGAACACTGAAGCTTTCTTT. The rearrangement links TRBV5-6 to TRBJ1-1; TRBD1 is a possible D gene (5 bases). The CDR3 sequence is 12 residues long. The V gene lost 6 bases and the J gene lost 0 bases, with 6 bases spanning the gap. Per the germline V gene, CDR1 is SGHDT and CDR2 is YYEEEE.

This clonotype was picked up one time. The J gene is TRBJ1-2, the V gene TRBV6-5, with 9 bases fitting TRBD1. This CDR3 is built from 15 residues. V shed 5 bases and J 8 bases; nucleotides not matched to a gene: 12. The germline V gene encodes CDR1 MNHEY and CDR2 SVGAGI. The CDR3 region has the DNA TGTGCCAGCAGTCATAATGGACAGGGGTTAAGAGGCTACACCTTC. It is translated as CASSHNGQGLRGYTF.

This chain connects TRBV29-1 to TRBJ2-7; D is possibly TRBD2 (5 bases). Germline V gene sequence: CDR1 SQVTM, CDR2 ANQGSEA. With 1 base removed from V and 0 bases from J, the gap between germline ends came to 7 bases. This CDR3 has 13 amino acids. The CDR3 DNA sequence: TGCAGCGTTGAAGGGACTGACTCCTACGAGCAGTACTTC. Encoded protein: CSVEGTDSYEQYF.

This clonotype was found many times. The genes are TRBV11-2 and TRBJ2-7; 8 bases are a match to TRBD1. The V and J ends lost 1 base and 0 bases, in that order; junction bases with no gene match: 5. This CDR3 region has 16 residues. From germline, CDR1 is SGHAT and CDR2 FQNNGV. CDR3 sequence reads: CASSLGETGVSYEQYF. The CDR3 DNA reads TGTGCCAGCAGCTTAGGCGAGACAGGGGTCTCCTACGAGCAGTACTTC.

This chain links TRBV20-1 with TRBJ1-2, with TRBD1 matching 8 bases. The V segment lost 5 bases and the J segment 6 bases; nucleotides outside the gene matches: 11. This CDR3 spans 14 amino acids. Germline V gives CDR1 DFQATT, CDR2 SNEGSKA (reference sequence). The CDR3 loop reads CSASGQGRADGYTF. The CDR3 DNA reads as TGCAGTGCTTCTGGACAGGGAAGGGCGGATGGCTACACCTTC.

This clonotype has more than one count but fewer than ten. This CDR3 is CSAFQGDSPLHF. As DNA, the CDR3 is TGCAGTGCATTTCAGGGAGATTCACCCCTCCACTTT. V gene TRBV20-1 combines with J gene TRBJ1-6; D possibly corresponds to TRBD1 (5 bases). Germline V gene data show CDR1 as DFQATT and CDR2 as SNEGSKA (reference sequence). V lost 6 bases and J lost 8, with 11 bases in between. This CDR3 has 12 residues.

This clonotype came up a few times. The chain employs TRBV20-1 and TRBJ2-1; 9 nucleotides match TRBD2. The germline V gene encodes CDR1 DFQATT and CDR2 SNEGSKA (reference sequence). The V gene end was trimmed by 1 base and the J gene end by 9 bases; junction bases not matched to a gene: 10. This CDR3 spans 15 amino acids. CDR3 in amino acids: CSARGVAGATSEQFF. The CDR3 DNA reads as TGCAGTGCTAGAGGAGTAGCGGGGGCCACCAGTGAGCAGTTCTTC.

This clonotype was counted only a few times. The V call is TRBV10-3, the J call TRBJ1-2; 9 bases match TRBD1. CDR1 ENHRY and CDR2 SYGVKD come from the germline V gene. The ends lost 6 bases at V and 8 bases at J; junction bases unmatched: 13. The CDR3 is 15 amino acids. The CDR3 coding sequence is TGTGCCATCAGGGACCGGGACAGGGCCTATGGGGGCTACACCTTC. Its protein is CAIRDRDRAYGGYTF.

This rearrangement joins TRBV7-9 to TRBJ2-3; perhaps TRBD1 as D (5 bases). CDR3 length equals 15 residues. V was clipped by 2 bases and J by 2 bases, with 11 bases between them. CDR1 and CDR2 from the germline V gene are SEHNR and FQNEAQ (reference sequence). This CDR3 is CASSLWGGATDTQYF. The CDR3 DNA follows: TGTGCCAGCAGCTTATGGGGCGGAGCCACAGATACGCAGTATTTT.